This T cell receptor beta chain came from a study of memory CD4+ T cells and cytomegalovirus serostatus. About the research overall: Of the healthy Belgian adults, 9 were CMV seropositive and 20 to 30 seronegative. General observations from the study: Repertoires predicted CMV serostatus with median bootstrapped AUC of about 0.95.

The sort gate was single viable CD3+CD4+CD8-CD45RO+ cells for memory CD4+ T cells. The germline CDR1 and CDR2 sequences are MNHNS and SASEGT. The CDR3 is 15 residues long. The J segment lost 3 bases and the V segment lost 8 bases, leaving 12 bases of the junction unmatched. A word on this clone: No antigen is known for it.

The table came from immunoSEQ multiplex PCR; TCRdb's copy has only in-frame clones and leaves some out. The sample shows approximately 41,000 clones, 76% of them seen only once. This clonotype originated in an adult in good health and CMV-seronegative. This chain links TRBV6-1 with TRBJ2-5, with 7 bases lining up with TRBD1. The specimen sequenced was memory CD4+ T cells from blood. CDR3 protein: CASGRDRRPEETQYF. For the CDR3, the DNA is TGTGCCAGCGGACGGGACAGACGGCCTGAAGAGACCCAGTACTTC.